This TCR beta chain was sequenced during a study of control samples from healthy donors and cancer patients. In its sample, this clone was seen once. Generated by immunoSEQ multiplex PCR, the TCRdb table keeps only in-frame clones and is missing some. The sample records roughly 120,000 clones, approximately 90% being singletons. The CDR3 has 15 amino acids. The germline V and J ends were trimmed by 8 bases and 4 bases, with 19 bases remaining between them. From germline, CDR1 is SEHNR and CDR2 FQNEAQ (reference sequence). The clonotype originates from a woman in her fifties or sixties with colorectal cancer. Sample: PBMCs. The chain couples TRBV7-9 to TRBJ2-3, with D possibly being TRBD1 (5 bases). For the CDR3, the DNA is TGTGCCAGCGGCCCTCAGGGCACCGCGGCAGATACGCAGTATTTT. Translation gives CASGPQGTAADTQYF.